The rows below give T cell receptor beta chains drawn from one sample of a study of CD8+CD57+ T cells in acquired aplastic anemia. TCRdb re-called the reads with MiXCR, one entry per CDR3 protein. The repertoire holds hundreds of thousands of distinct CDR3 sequences, around 46% seen once, with 6.5% to 8% in the top ten. Sequenced: sorted CD4+, CD8+, or CD8+CD57+ T cells (not recorded which) from PBMCs. Receptors were obtained from a human donor with aplastic anemia. Each CDR3 is given with its conserved first and last residue. D genes are given only for firm matches. Size is stated for part of the rows, as once, few or many counts, or as a class when the clone is expanded.

D gene	V gene	clone size	J gene	CDR3 protein	CDR3 DNA
-	TRBV5-8	-	TRBJ1-4	CASSAPRGEKLFF	TGTGCCAGCAGCGCCCCCAGGGGTGAAAAACTGTTTTTT
-	TRBV15	few	TRBJ2-1	CATSRDVGLGYNEQFF	TGTGCCACCAGCAGAGATGTCGGTTTGGGTTACAATGAGCAGTTCTTC
-	TRBV7-9	many	TRBJ1-4	CASRRGNEKLFF	TGTGCCAGCAGAAGGGGGAATGAAAAACTGTTTTTT
TRBD1	TRBV25-1	-	TRBJ1-5	CASSDQGVQPQHF	TGTGCCAGCAGTGATCAGGGGGTTCAGCCCCAGCATTTT
-	TRBV19	-	TRBJ1-2	CASSMGSGGYTF	TGTGCCAGTAGTATGGGCTCGGGGGGCTACACCTTC
TRBD1	TRBV24-1	many	TRBJ2-3	CATSDPRGGQGTPAWDTQYF	TGTGCCACCAGTGATCCAAGGGGGGGACAGGGGACGCCAGCTTGGGATACGCAGTATTTT
-	TRBV25-1	-	TRBJ1-2	CASSRAGDYYGYTF	TGTGCCAGCAGTCGGGCAGGGGATTACTATGGCTACACCTTC
TRBD1	TRBV7-9	-	TRBJ2-1	CASSLDGQGRNEQFF	TGTGCCAGCAGCTTAGATGGACAGGGACGCAATGAGCAGTTCTTC
-	TRBV28	few	TRBJ1-5	CASSLGGGTLNQPQHF	TGTGCCAGCAGTTTAGGTGGCGGGACATTGAATCAGCCCCAGCATTTT
TRBD2	TRBV5-1	-	TRBJ2-1	CASSAVWGGGNEQFF	TGTGCCAGCAGCGCCGTGTGGGGGGGAGGAAATGAGCAGTTCTTC
TRBD2	TRBV2	many	TRBJ2-1	CASSEYPAASGRYNEQFF	TGTGCCAGCAGTGAATATCCCGCCGCCAGCGGGAGGTACAATGAGCAGTTCTTC